This T cell receptor (beta chain) was documented in a study of shared clonotypes between healthy human individuals. Broader study findings: Memory subsets had estimated richness that was generally smaller than that of naive subsets.

It was across several immunoSEQ plates that each subset's genomic DNA was evenly split. Measured with immunoSEQ multiplex PCR; TCRdb has only the in-frame clones, and not every one. The table lists about 2 million clones, roughly 94% of them singletons, with about 1.1% in the top ten. CD45RO negativity and positive selection for CCR7 defined naive CD8 cells, a population that excluded terminally differentiated effector memory CD45RA+ cells. As for this clone: Its antigen is still unknown.

J gave up 5 bases and V 6 bases, and 4 bases lay outside the gene matches. CDR1 is KGHSH, CDR2 LQKENI, per germline. The CDR3 sequence is 13 residues long. This sequence originates from a man younger than 35 in good health. Specimen: naive CD8+ T cells sorted from blood. J is TRBJ1-5 and V is TRBV18, with 7 bases matching TRBD1. The CDR3 DNA follows: TGTGCCAGCTCCCCAGACAGGGATCAGCCCCAGCATTTT. Its protein is CASSPDRDQPQHF.